This paragraph reports one T cell receptor beta chain. Per the study methods: Scientists estimated how many nucleated cells there were by amplifying reference gene primers. Repertoires were generated with immunoSEQ multiplex PCR, while TCRdb's copy carries only in-frame clones and drops some. The V and J calls and clone size were taken over from that table, and D and trimming were inferred from the DNA. The repertoire holds around 280,000 clones, with 75% to 90% as singletons. This entry comes from a study of blood T cell repertoires in COVID-19. Study context: COVID-19 samples collected from the United States, Italy and Spain covered acute and convalescent phases. Nucleic acid was either cDNA or gDNA, and it came from T cells, B-cell-depleted T cells, or PBMCs.

V lost 1 base to trimming and J lost 7 bases, with 12 bases between them. Per the germline V gene, CDR1 is SGHTA and CDR2 is FQGNSA. The CDR3 has 14 residues. The sample was peripheral blood. The chain has TRBV7-2 and TRBJ2-3; D might be TRBD2 (6 bases). This receptor was taken from a woman aged 50 to 60 who had recovered from COVID-19. The DNA for the CDR3 is TGTGCCAGCAGCTTAGTTTTTCGGGGGAATACGCAGTATTTT. Protein: CASSLVFRGNTQYF.